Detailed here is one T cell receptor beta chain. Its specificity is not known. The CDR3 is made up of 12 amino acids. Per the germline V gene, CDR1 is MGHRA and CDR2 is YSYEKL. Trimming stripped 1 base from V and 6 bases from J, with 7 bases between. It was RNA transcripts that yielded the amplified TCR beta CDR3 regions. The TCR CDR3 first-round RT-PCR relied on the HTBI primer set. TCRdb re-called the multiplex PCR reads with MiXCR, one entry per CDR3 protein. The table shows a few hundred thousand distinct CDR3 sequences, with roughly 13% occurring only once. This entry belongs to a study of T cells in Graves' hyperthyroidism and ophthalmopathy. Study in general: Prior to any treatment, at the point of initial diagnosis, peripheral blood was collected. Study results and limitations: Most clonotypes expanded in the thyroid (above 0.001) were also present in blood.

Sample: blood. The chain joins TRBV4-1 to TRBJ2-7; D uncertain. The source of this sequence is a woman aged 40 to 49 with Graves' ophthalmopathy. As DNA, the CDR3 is TGCGCCAGCAGCCAAGTGTTTGGCGAGCAGTACTTC. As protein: CASSQVFGEQYF.